These T cell receptor beta chains were read from a single sample in a study of radiation and T cells in renal cell carcinoma. TCRdb's table, derived via immunoSEQ multiplex PCR, lists solely in-frame clones and lacks some. The sample contains 20,000 to 25,000 clones, nearly 55% of which appear only once. Sequenced here: tumor tissue, sampled from a patient whose treatment was nephrectomy without radiotherapy. The source is a human donor with renal cell carcinoma. Each CDR3 is given with its conserved first and last residue. Each record gives: CDR3 DNA, CDR3 protein, J gene, V gene, D gene, clone size. The D gene is left open where the match is weak. Part of the rows lack a size; the others show once, few, many or a class for expanded clones.

CDR3 DNA: TGTGCCAGCAGTTTTTACAGAGCGAACACCGGGGAGCTGTTTTTT
CDR3 protein: CASSFYRANTGELFF
J gene: TRBJ2-2
V gene: TRBV27
D gene: NA
clone size: once

CDR3 DNA: TGTGCCAGCACCCGAGGGGGGTCCGGGAGACAGCCCCAGCATTTT
CDR3 protein: CASTRGGSGRQPQHF
J gene: TRBJ1-5
V gene: TRBV2
D gene: NA
clone size: NA

CDR3 DNA: TGTGCCAGCACCCCCCCCGGGAGGGACCCCTACGAGCAGTACTTC
CDR3 protein: CASTPPGRDPYEQYF
J gene: TRBJ2-7
V gene: TRBV6-5
D gene: TRBD2
clone size: NA

CDR3 DNA: TGCGCCAGCAGCCAAGATGTGGCCGGGGAGCTGTTTTTT
CDR3 protein: CASSQDVAGELFF
J gene: TRBJ2-2
V gene: TRBV4-1
D gene: NA
clone size: NA

CDR3 DNA: TGTGCCAGCAGTGCCAACAGGGGGGAAAAACTGTTTTTT
CDR3 protein: CASSANRGEKLFF
J gene: TRBJ1-4
V gene: TRBV6-1
D gene: TRBD1
clone size: NA

CDR3 DNA: TGTGCCAGCAGCTTGAGGGACTCCTACAATGAGCAGTTCTTC
CDR3 protein: CASSLRDSYNEQFF
J gene: TRBJ2-1
V gene: TRBV11-1
D gene: NA
clone size: NA

CDR3 DNA: TGTGCCAGCAGTGAAGCGCAGGGTCAAAACTATGGCTACACCTTC
CDR3 protein: CASSEAQGQNYGYTF
J gene: TRBJ1-2
V gene: TRBV6-1
D gene: NA
clone size: many

CDR3 DNA: TGTGCCAGTACCCAAGGAGGGGACGATGGAAACACCATATATTTT
CDR3 protein: CASTQGGDDGNTIYF
J gene: TRBJ1-3
V gene: TRBV19
D gene: NA
clone size: NA

CDR3 DNA: TGCGCCAGCAGCCAAGAAAGGACAGGGTTTTCACCCCTCCACTTT
CDR3 protein: CASSQERTGFSPLHF
J gene: TRBJ1-6
V gene: TRBV4-3
D gene: TRBD1
clone size: NA

CDR3 DNA: TGTGCCAGCACCCACGGACAAGGATCGAATTCACCCCTCCACTTT
CDR3 protein: CASTHGQGSNSPLHF
J gene: TRBJ1-6
V gene: TRBV5-5
D gene: NA
clone size: NA

CDR3 DNA: TGCAGCGTTGAAGGACAGGGCTACGAGCAGTACTTC
CDR3 protein: CSVEGQGYEQYF
J gene: TRBJ2-7
V gene: TRBV29-1
D gene: TRBD1
clone size: few

CDR3 DNA: TGCGCCAGCAGCCAGGACAGGGGGCACTTGGTCACTGAAGCTTTCTTT
CDR3 protein: CASSQDRGHLVTEAFF
J gene: TRBJ1-1
V gene: TRBV5-1
D gene: TRBD1
clone size: once

CDR3 DNA: TGCGCCAGCCAGGGACTAGCGGGGGAGCAGTACTTC
CDR3 protein: CASQGLAGEQYF
J gene: TRBJ2-7
V gene: TRBV10-1
D gene: TRBD2
clone size: NA

CDR3 DNA: TGTGCCAGCCGGGAGGGTGCTAACTATGGCTACACCTTC
CDR3 protein: CASREGANYGYTF
J gene: TRBJ1-2
V gene: TRBV2
D gene: NA
clone size: NA

CDR3 DNA: TGTGCCAGCAGCAAACTAGCGGGGAACACAGATACGCAGTATTTT
CDR3 protein: CASSKLAGNTDTQYF
J gene: TRBJ2-3
V gene: TRBV7-9
D gene: TRBD2
clone size: NA

CDR3 DNA: TGTGCCTGGAGTGTGGGTATTGAAGCTTTCTTT
CDR3 protein: CAWSVGIEAFF
J gene: TRBJ1-1
V gene: TRBV30
D gene: NA
clone size: NA

CDR3 DNA: TGTGCCAGCAGCTTTGGGGGCTTGGCCTATAATTCACCCCTCCACTTT
CDR3 protein: CASSFGGLAYNSPLHF
J gene: TRBJ1-6
V gene: TRBV11-2
D gene: NA
clone size: NA

CDR3 DNA: TGTGCCAGCAGCTTTTCCGGGGGAGTGAGCTTGGTTCATATACAAGAGACCCAGTACTTC
CDR3 protein: CASSFSGGVSLVHIQETQYF
J gene: TRBJ2-5
V gene: TRBV7-8
D gene: NA
clone size: few

CDR3 DNA: TGTGCCAGCACCCTGGGACAGATCTATGGCTACACCTTC
CDR3 protein: CASTLGQIYGYTF
J gene: TRBJ1-2
V gene: TRBV7-2
D gene: TRBD1
clone size: NA

CDR3 DNA: TGTGCCAGCAGTTATATCAGGTTTGGCCTAGGCTATGGCTACACCTTC
CDR3 protein: CASSYIRFGLGYGYTF
J gene: TRBJ1-2
V gene: TRBV6-5
D gene: NA
clone size: NA

CDR3 DNA: TGCGCCAGCAGCCGGTCGGGAGGTCCGCCAATCGGAAACACCATATATTTT
CDR3 protein: CASSRSGGPPIGNTIYF
J gene: TRBJ1-3
V gene: TRBV5-1
D gene: NA
clone size: NA

CDR3 DNA: TGCGCCAGCAGCCAAGGGGGTACCGCCTATAATTCACCCCTCCACTTT
CDR3 protein: CASSQGGTAYNSPLHF
J gene: TRBJ1-6
V gene: TRBV4-1
D gene: NA
clone size: NA

CDR3 DNA: TGTGCCAGCAGCTTTTTCCAGGGTACATCGAGAAATCAGCCCCAGCATTTT
CDR3 protein: CASSFFQGTSRNQPQHF
J gene: TRBJ1-5
V gene: TRBV5-8
D gene: NA
clone size: NA

CDR3 DNA: TGTGCCTGGAGTGGAGGAAGGGGAAAGCCCTACGAGCAGTACTTC
CDR3 protein: CAWSGGRGKPYEQYF
J gene: TRBJ2-7
V gene: TRBV30
D gene: NA
clone size: NA

CDR3 DNA: TGTGCCAGAAGCCTCCTCATACTGGGGCTGTATGGCTACACCTTC
CDR3 protein: CARSLLILGLYGYTF
J gene: TRBJ1-2
V gene: TRBV5-3
D gene: NA
clone size: NA

CDR3 DNA: TGTGCCAGCAGCTCCTGGGGAGCTAACTATGGCTACACCTTC
CDR3 protein: CASSSWGANYGYTF
J gene: TRBJ1-2
V gene: TRBV7-2
D gene: NA
clone size: once

CDR3 DNA: TGTGCCATCAGTGAGTCAGGGGGCAACGAGCAGTACTTC
CDR3 protein: CAISESGGNEQYF
J gene: TRBJ2-7
V gene: TRBV10-3
D gene: TRBD1
clone size: few

CDR3 DNA: TGTGCCAGCAGCCAAGATCGGGGACAGCGCCGATACACTGAAGCTTTCTTT
CDR3 protein: CASSQDRGQRRYTEAFF
J gene: TRBJ1-1
V gene: TRBV14
D gene: TRBD1
clone size: few

CDR3 DNA: TGTGCCAGCAGTCCAGTAGGCGGCTACGAGCAGTACTTC
CDR3 protein: CASSPVGGYEQYF
J gene: TRBJ2-7
V gene: TRBV27
D gene: NA
clone size: NA

CDR3 DNA: TGTGCTAGTGGTTTGCGGCCGGGGAGCACAGATACGCAGTATTTT
CDR3 protein: CASGLRPGSTDTQYF
J gene: TRBJ2-3
V gene: TRBV12-5
D gene: NA
clone size: NA

CDR3 DNA: TGTGCCAGCAGCAAAGCGGGACGCCACCTGAGATCCTACGAGCAGTACTTC
CDR3 protein: CASSKAGRHLRSYEQYF
J gene: TRBJ2-7
V gene: TRBV21-1
D gene: NA
clone size: NA

CDR3 DNA: TGTGCCAGTAGTAGCGGCAGGGGGTACGAGCAGTACTTC
CDR3 protein: CASSSGRGYEQYF
J gene: TRBJ2-7
V gene: TRBV19
D gene: TRBD1
clone size: NA

CDR3 DNA: TGTGCCAGCAGGGACCCGGGGCGACAAAGCACAGATACGCAGTATTTT
CDR3 protein: CASRDPGRQSTDTQYF
J gene: TRBJ2-3
V gene: TRBV21-1
D gene: NA
clone size: NA

CDR3 DNA: TGTGCCAGCAGTGAATCGGTGGTTCCTAGGGCTTTCTTT
CDR3 protein: CASSESVVPRAFF
J gene: TRBJ1-1
V gene: TRBV25-1
D gene: NA
clone size: NA

CDR3 DNA: TGTGCCAGCAGTGGACCCCAGGGTAGGGACTATGGCTACACCTTC
CDR3 protein: CASSGPQGRDYGYTF
J gene: TRBJ1-2
V gene: TRBV6-6
D gene: NA
clone size: NA

CDR3 DNA: TGTGCCACCAGCAGACCCCGGGACAGTATTAACTATGGCTACACCTTC
CDR3 protein: CATSRPRDSINYGYTF
J gene: TRBJ1-2
V gene: TRBV15
D gene: TRBD1
clone size: once

CDR3 DNA: TGTGCCATTGCTACAGGGGGTTCCTATGGCTACACCTTC
CDR3 protein: CAIATGGSYGYTF
J gene: TRBJ1-2
V gene: TRBV6-5
D gene: TRBD1
clone size: NA

CDR3 DNA: TGCGCCAGCAGCCCTCAGAGGACGAGCTCCTACGAGCAGTACTTC
CDR3 protein: CASSPQRTSSYEQYF
J gene: TRBJ2-7
V gene: TRBV4-1
D gene: NA
clone size: NA

CDR3 DNA: TGTGCCAGCAGTGATGAGGGACAGGGGGCTTTCCACTATGGCTACACCTTC
CDR3 protein: CASSDEGQGAFHYGYTF
J gene: TRBJ1-2
V gene: TRBV25-1
D gene: TRBD1
clone size: NA

CDR3 DNA: TGCGCCAGCAGCCTCGGGACTAGCGGGCCCTACAATGAGCAGTTCTTC
CDR3 protein: CASSLGTSGPYNEQFF
J gene: TRBJ2-1
V gene: TRBV5-1
D gene: TRBD2
clone size: NA

CDR3 DNA: TGTGCCAGCAGCTTGGGTCTAGCGGTCCAGACCCAGTACTTC
CDR3 protein: CASSLGLAVQTQYF
J gene: TRBJ2-5
V gene: TRBV5-6
D gene: TRBD2
clone size: NA

CDR3 DNA: TGTGCCAGCTCACCGGGACAGGACAACTATGGCTACACCTTC
CDR3 protein: CASSPGQDNYGYTF
J gene: TRBJ1-2
V gene: TRBV18
D gene: TRBD1
clone size: NA

CDR3 DNA: TGTGCCAGCAGCCCCCGACCGGGACTAGCGGGGGAGCAGTACTTC
CDR3 protein: CASSPRPGLAGEQYF
J gene: TRBJ2-7
V gene: TRBV27
D gene: TRBD2
clone size: NA

CDR3 DNA: TGTGCCTGGAGTGGTACCAGAGGTACAGGGGGCGCGAAACTGTTTTTT
CDR3 protein: CAWSGTRGTGGAKLFF
J gene: TRBJ1-4
V gene: TRBV30
D gene: TRBD1
clone size: NA

CDR3 DNA: TGTGCCAGCAGTGTGGCAGGGAATTATGGCTACACCTTC
CDR3 protein: CASSVAGNYGYTF
J gene: TRBJ1-2
V gene: TRBV6-1
D gene: NA
clone size: NA

CDR3 DNA: TGCGCCAGCAGCCAAGAATATGGGCAGCTCTATTCACCCCTCCACTTT
CDR3 protein: CASSQEYGQLYSPLHF
J gene: TRBJ1-6
V gene: TRBV4-3
D gene: NA
clone size: NA

CDR3 DNA: TGTGCCAGCATGGTCAGGAACACTTGGGGCTACACCTTC
CDR3 protein: CASMVRNTWGYTF
J gene: TRBJ1-2
V gene: TRBV6-5
D gene: NA
clone size: NA

CDR3 DNA: TGTGCCAGCTCACCACCAACCGGGGCTCCTGAGCAGTTCTTC
CDR3 protein: CASSPPTGAPEQFF
J gene: TRBJ2-1
V gene: TRBV18
D gene: NA
clone size: few

CDR3 DNA: TGTGCCAGCAGCGTAAAACCTTTCCCGGCAGGACCTTTGGAGCAGTACTTC
CDR3 protein: CASSVKPFPAGPLEQYF
J gene: TRBJ2-7
V gene: TRBV9
D gene: NA
clone size: NA

CDR3 DNA: TGTGCCAGCAGTTACGACCCTACAGGGGGTGGAAACACCATATATTTT
CDR3 protein: CASSYDPTGGGNTIYF
J gene: TRBJ1-3
V gene: TRBV6-5
D gene: TRBD1
clone size: NA

CDR3 DNA: TGTGCCAGGGGAACAGGGTTGTCGGGATGTTTCTCCCGTTCACCCCTCCACTTT
CDR3 protein: CARGTGLSGCFSRSPLHF
J gene: TRBJ1-6
V gene: TRBV19
D gene: NA
clone size: NA

CDR3 DNA: TGTGCCAGCAGCCCAGCTCCCGGCGCAGGGCCCCACGAGCAGTACTTC
CDR3 protein: CASSPAPGAGPHEQYF
J gene: TRBJ2-7
V gene: TRBV13
D gene: NA
clone size: NA

CDR3 DNA: TGTGCCAGCAGTGTCGGAGGTTCGGGCCAGCCCCAGCATTTT
CDR3 protein: CASSVGGSGQPQHF
J gene: TRBJ1-5
V gene: TRBV6-5
D gene: NA
clone size: NA